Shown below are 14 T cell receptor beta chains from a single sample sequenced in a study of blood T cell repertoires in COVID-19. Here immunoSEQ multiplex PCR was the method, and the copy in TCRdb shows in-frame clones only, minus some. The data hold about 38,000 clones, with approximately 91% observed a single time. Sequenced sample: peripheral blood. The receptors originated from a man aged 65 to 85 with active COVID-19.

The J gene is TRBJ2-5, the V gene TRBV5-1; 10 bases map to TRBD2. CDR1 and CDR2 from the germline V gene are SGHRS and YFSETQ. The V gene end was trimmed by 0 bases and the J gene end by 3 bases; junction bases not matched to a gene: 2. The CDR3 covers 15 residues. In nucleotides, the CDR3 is TGCGCCAGCAGCTTGGTAGCGGGGGGAGAAGAGACCCAGTACTTC. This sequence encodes CASSLVAGGEETQYF.

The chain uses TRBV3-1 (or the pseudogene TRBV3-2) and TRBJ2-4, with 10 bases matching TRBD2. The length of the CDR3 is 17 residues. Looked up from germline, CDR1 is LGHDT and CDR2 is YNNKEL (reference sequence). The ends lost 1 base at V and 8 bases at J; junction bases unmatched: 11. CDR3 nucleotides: TGTGCCAGCAGCCAAGGTACTAGCGGGACCGGAGCGTACATTCAGTACTTC. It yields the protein CASSQGTSGTGAYIQYF.

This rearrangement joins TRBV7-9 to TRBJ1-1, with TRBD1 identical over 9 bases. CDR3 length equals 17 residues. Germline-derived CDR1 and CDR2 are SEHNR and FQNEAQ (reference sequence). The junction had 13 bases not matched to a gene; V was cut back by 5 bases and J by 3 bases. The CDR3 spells CASSLDRGVLWDTEAFF. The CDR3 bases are TGTGCCAGCAGCCTAGACAGGGGGGTTCTTTGGGACACTGAAGCTTTCTTT.

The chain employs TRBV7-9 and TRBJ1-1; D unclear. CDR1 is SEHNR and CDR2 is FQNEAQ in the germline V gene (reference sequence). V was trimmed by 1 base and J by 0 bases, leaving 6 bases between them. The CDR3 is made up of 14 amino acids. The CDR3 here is CASSLGGMNTEAFF. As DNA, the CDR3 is TGTGCCAGCAGCTTAGGAGGCATGAACACTGAAGCTTTCTTT.

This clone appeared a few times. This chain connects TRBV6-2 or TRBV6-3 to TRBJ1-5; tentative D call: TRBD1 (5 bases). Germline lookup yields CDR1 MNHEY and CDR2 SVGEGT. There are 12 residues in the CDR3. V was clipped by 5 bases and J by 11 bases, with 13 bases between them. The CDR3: CASSAPGRAQHF. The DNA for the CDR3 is TGTGCCAGCAGTGCACCAGGGAGGGCCCAGCATTTT.

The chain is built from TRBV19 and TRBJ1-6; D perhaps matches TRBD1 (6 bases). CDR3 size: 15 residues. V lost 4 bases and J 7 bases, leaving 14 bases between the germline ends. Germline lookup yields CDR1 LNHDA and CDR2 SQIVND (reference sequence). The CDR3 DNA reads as TGTGCCAGTAGTAATGGGGGCGGCCCGAATTCACCCCTCCACTTT. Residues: CASSNGGGPNSPLHF.

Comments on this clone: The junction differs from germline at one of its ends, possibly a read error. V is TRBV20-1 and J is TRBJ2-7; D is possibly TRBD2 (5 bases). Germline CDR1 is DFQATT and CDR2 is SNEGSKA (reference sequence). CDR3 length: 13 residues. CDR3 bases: TGCAGTGCTAGTTCGGGGTTTGCCTACAAGCAGTACTTC. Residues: CSASSGFAYKQYF.

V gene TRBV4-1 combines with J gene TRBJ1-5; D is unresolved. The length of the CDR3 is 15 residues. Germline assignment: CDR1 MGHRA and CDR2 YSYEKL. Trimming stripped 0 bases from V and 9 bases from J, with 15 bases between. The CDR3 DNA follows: TGCGCCAGCAGCCAAGATCTGGCAGGTATAAGGCCCCAGCATTTT. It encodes CASSQDLAGIRPQHF.

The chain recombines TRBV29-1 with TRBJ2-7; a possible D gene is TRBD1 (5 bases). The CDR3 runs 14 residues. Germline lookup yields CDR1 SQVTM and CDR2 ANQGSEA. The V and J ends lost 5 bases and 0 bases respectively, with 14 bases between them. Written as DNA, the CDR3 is TGCAGCGTTAAGTTCCAAGGACACTCCTACGAGCAGTACTTC. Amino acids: CSVKFQGHSYEQYF.

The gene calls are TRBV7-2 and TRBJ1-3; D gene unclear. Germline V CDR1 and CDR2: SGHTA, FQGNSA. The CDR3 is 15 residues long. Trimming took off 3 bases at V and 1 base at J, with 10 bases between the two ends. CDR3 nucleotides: TGTGCCAGCAGCTTGGCTCGAGGATCTGGAAACACCATATATTTT. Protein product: CASSLARGSGNTIYF.

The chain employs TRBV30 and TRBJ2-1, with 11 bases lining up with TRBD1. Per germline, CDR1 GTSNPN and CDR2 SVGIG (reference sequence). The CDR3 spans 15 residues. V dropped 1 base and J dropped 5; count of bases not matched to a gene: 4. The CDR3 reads CAWSAGQGVNNEQFF. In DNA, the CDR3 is TGTGCCTGGAGTGCGGGACAGGGGGTCAACAATGAGCAGTTCTTC.

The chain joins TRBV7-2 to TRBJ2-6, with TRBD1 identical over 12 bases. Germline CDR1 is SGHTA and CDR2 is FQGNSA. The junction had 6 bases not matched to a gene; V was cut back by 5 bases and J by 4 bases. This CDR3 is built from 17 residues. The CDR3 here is CASSAPGQGAGANVLTF. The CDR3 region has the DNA TGTGCCAGCAGCGCACCGGGACAGGGGGCAGGGGCCAACGTCCTGACTTTC.

This CDR3 is CASSLGGDGETQYF. In DNA, the CDR3 is TGCGCCAGCAGCCTAGGGGGGGATGGAGAGACCCAGTACTTC. The chain links TRBV4-3 to TRBJ2-5, with D maybe TRBD2 (7 bases). Germline V gives CDR1 LGHNA, CDR2 YSLEER. V was clipped by 4 bases and J by 4 bases, with 13 bases between them. There are 14 residues in the CDR3.

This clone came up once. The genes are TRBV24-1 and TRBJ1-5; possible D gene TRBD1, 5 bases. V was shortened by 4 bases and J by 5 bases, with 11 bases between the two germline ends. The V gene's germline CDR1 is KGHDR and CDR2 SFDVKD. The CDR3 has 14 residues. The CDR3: CATSDPGFYQPQHF. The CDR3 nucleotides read TGTGCCACCAGTGACCCAGGGTTCTATCAGCCCCAGCATTTT.